These 27 T cell receptor beta chains came from one sample sequenced in a study of blood T cell repertoires in COVID-19. The protocol was immunoSEQ multiplex PCR, while the TCRdb copy is restricted to in-frame clones and leaves out a portion. The table lists 100,000 to 120,000 clones, around 82% of them singletons. The sequencing sample was made of peripheral blood. The receptor source for this set is a woman aged 55 to 70 with acute or convalescent COVID-19.

This sequence joins TRBV6-5 and TRBJ1-2; D is ambiguous. This CDR3 has 12 residues. From germline, CDR1 is MNHEY and CDR2 SVGAGI. V was trimmed by 5 bases and J by 3 bases, leaving 7 bases between them. CDR3 nucleotides: TGTGCCAGCAGTCGGGAGGACTATGGCTACACCTTC. Translated, it gives CASSREDYGYTF.

J is TRBJ1-1 and V is TRBV3-1 (or the pseudogene TRBV3-2); D may be TRBD1 (5 bases). CDR1 LGHDT and CDR2 YNNKEL come from the germline V gene (reference sequence). The CDR3 consists of 14 residues. The ends were cut back, 1 base at V and 5 bases at J, with 11 bases in the middle. The CDR3 here is CASSQVLTGTEAFF. CDR3 nucleotide sequence: TGTGCCAGCAGCCAAGTCCTCACAGGTACTGAAGCTTTCTTT.

The chain is built from TRBV23-1 and TRBJ2-2; D possibly corresponds to TRBD2 (6 bases). TRBV23-1 is known as an ORF, though its function is uncertain. This CDR3 is 16 amino acids long. Trimming removed 0 bases at V and 3 bases at J, with 11 bases between. The CDR3 nucleotides read TGCGCCAGCAGTCAATCAGGAGGGGAGGACACCGGGGAGCTGTTTTTT. Protein sequence: CASSQSGGEDTGELFF.

The chain combines TRBV30 with TRBJ2-3, with a tentative D call TRBD2 (6 bases). The germline V and J ends were trimmed by 2 bases and 2 bases, with 20 bases remaining between them. Per the germline V gene, CDR1 is GTSNPN and CDR2 is SVGIG (reference sequence). The CDR3 has 17 residues. CDR3 region: CAWSPTTLAGVTDTQYF. DNA of the CDR3: TGTGCCTGGAGTCCCACAACACTAGCAGGAGTCACAGATACGCAGTATTTT.

The chain's CDR3 is CASSRLRSSEKLFF. The CDR3, as DNA: TGTGCCAGCAGCCGTCTACGGTCTAGCGAAAAACTGTTTTTT. The J gene is TRBJ1-4, the V gene TRBV11-3; D not certain. This CDR3 has 14 residues. V shed 5 bases and J shed 8 bases, with 15 bases lying between them. Germline values: CDR1 SGHNT, CDR2 YENEEA. The whole variable domain, remainder taken from reference TRBV11-3 and TRBJ1-4, is EAGVVQSPRYKIIEKKQPVAFWCNPISGHNTLYWYLQNLGQGPELLIRYENEEAVDDSQLPKDRFSAERLKGVDSTLKIQPAELGDSAVYLCASSRLRSSEKLFFGSGTQLSVL.

V usage is TRBV6-6 and J usage is TRBJ1-2; no reliable D call. Germline V gives CDR1 MNHNY, CDR2 SVGAGI (reference sequence). The ends were cut back, 5 bases at V and 3 bases at J, with 4 bases in the middle. This CDR3 contains 11 residues. Here the CDR3 reads CASSPDYGYTF. CDR3 bases: TGTGCCAGCAGTCCGGACTATGGCTACACCTTC.

The chain couples TRBV7-9 to TRBJ2-5; the match to TRBD2 covers 8 bases. Germline lookup yields CDR1 SEHNR and CDR2 FQNEAQ (reference sequence). The V gene end was trimmed by 3 bases and the J gene end by 5 bases; junction bases not matched to a gene: 14. The CDR3 is 17 amino acids. The CDR3: CASSFGRGSIGRETQYF. The CDR3 coding sequence is TGTGCCAGCAGCTTCGGGAGGGGGTCGATCGGACGGGAGACCCAGTACTTC. The whole variable domain, remainder taken from reference TRBV7-9 and TRBJ2-5, is DTGVSQNPRHKITKRGQNVTFRCDPISEHNRLYWYRQTLGQGPEFLTYFQNEAQLEKSRLLSDRFSAERPKGSFSTLEIQRTEQGDSAMYLCASSFGRGSIGRETQYFGPGTRLLVL.

V is TRBV5-6 and J is TRBJ1-2; TRBD1 might be the D (6 bases). The germline V gene has CDR1 SGHDT and CDR2 YYEEEE. The CDR3 is 18 amino acids. Deletions cut 5 bases from V and 3 bases from J, with 26 bases between. CDR3 DNA sequence: TGTGCCAGCAGGGCACCCGGGGACACCACACCAGCGTACTATGGCTACACCTTC. Translating gives CASRAPGDTTPAYYGYTF.

The CDR3 region has the DNA TGTGCCTGGACAGGGGATCACACTGAAGCTTTCTTT. Translating it yields CAWTGDHTEAFF. The chain employs TRBV30 and TRBJ1-1; a weak D match, TRBD1 (6 bases). CDR1 GTSNPN and CDR2 SVGIG come from the germline V gene (reference sequence). Trimming pared 4 bases from V and 3 bases from J, leaving 9 bases between. CDR3 length: 12 residues.

This sequence joins TRBV2 and TRBJ2-2, with 9 bases that match TRBD2. CDR3 size: 17 residues. V dropped 6 bases and J dropped 4; count of bases not matched to a gene: 12. Germline V gene sequence: CDR1 SNHLY, CDR2 FYNNEI. The CDR3 DNA is TGTGCCAGCAGGCTAGCGGGGCCTTCCCGGGGCACCGGGGAGCTGTTTTTT. It is translated as CASRLAGPSRGTGELFF.

The rearrangement uses TRBV11-3 and TRBJ1-4; D is perhaps TRBD1 (6 bases). V was cut by 5 bases and J by 7 bases, with 17 bases left in between. From germline, CDR1 is SGHNT and CDR2 YENEEA. The CDR3 runs to 15 residues. Here the CDR3 DNA reads TGTGCCAGCAGCCCCGGGACAACGCAGGGTGAAAAACTGTTTTTT. Protein sequence: CASSPGTTQGEKLFF.

This chain joins TRBV6-5 and TRBJ1-1; D gene unclear. Trimming stripped 0 bases from V and 0 bases from J, with 5 bases between. Germline loops: CDR1 MNHEY, CDR2 SVGAGI. CDR3 length: 14 residues. CDR3: CASSYSPVNTEAFF. As DNA, the CDR3 is TGTGCCAGCAGTTACTCACCAGTGAACACTGAAGCTTTCTTT.

The chain combines TRBV11-2 with TRBJ1-4; D is possibly TRBD1 (5 bases). The CDR3 spans 14 residues. The germline V gene encodes CDR1 SGHAT and CDR2 FQNNGV. Trimming removed 2 bases at V and 8 bases at J, with 12 bases between. CDR3 sequence reads: CASSLPRGGEKLFF. The CDR3 nucleotides read TGTGCCAGCAGCTTACCTAGGGGAGGCGAAAAACTGTTTTTT.

This clone has just a few counts. V and J are TRBV18 and TRBJ2-5; 10 positions match TRBD1. The CDR3 runs to 15 residues. The ends lost 1 base at V and 2 bases at J; junction bases unmatched: 1. CDR1 and CDR2 (germline): KGHSH, LQKENI. This CDR3 reads CASSPRDRGQETQYF. The CDR3 nucleotides are TGTGCCAGCTCACCACGGGACAGGGGTCAAGAGACCCAGTACTTC.

This chain connects TRBV12-3 or TRBV12-4 to TRBJ2-5; tentative D call: TRBD1 (6 bases). CDR3 size: 13 residues. V was clipped by 5 bases and J by 5 bases, with 12 bases between them. This CDR3 reads CASSRDTRETQYF. In DNA, the CDR3 is TGTGCCAGCAGTCGGGACACACGGGAGACCCAGTACTTC.

V usage is TRBV19 and J usage is TRBJ2-2; D is possibly TRBD1 (6 bases). This CDR3 spans 17 amino acids. Germline CDR1 reads LNHDA; CDR2 reads SQIVND (reference sequence). V gave up 7 bases and J gave up 0 bases, with 18 bases separating them. In nucleotides, the CDR3 is TGTGCCAGTACCGATCCGGGACACCCTTCGAACACCGGGGAGCTGTTTTTT. Protein product: CASTDPGHPSNTGELFF.

This clone was observed once. The chain couples TRBV6-2 or TRBV6-3 to TRBJ2-5, with TRBD2 matching 11 bases. Germline V gene data show CDR1 as MNHEY and CDR2 as SVGEGT. V dropped 5 bases and J dropped 5; count of bases not matched to a gene: 7. This CDR3 region has 15 residues. CDR3 protein: CASSETSGASETQYF. The CDR3 DNA sequence: TGTGCCAGCAGTGAGACTAGCGGGGCTTCGGAGACCCAGTACTTC.

The gene calls are TRBV2 and TRBJ1-6; 8 positions match TRBD1. The CDR3 has 16 amino acids. The V segment lost 9 bases and the J segment 9 bases; nucleotides outside the gene matches: 16. From germline, CDR1 is SNHLY and CDR2 FYNNEI. The CDR3 loop is CASLKTGVNSGSPLHF. CDR3 nucleotide sequence: TGTGCCAGTCTAAAGACAGGGGTGAATAGCGGTTCACCCCTCCACTTT.

The gene calls are TRBV2 and TRBJ2-4; D perhaps matches TRBD2 (5 bases). Deletions cut 7 bases from V and 6 bases from J, with 13 bases between. In germline, CDR1 is SNHLY, CDR2 FYNNEI. The CDR3 consists of 13 residues. The CDR3 DNA is TGTGCCAGCATAGCCGGCGGACTAAACATTCAGTACTTC. This sequence encodes CASIAGGLNIQYF.

This rearrangement joins TRBV27 to TRBJ1-5; a weak D match, TRBD1 (5 bases). The CDR3 has 14 amino acids. Germline CDR1 reads MNHEY; CDR2 reads SMNVEV (reference sequence). Trimming shortened V by 6 bases and J by 7 bases, and 16 bases separated the two germline ends. CDR3: CASSPLSSGQPQHF. CDR3 bases: TGTGCCAGCAGCCCATTGAGCTCAGGGCAGCCCCAGCATTTT.

The chain combines TRBV19 with TRBJ2-7, with D uncertain. The CDR3 length is 14 residues. Germline V CDR1 and CDR2: LNHDA, SQIVND (reference sequence). Trimming took 3 bases from V and 0 from J, leaving 9 bases between them. The CDR3 spells CASSIYLSSYEQYF. The CDR3 region has the DNA TGTGCCAGTAGTATTTACCTCAGCTCCTACGAGCAGTACTTC.

This clone has only a few counts. V is TRBV6-5 and J is TRBJ1-3; 10 bases are shared with TRBD1. The CDR3 is 16 amino acids. With 0 bases clipped from V and 3 bases from J, the junction kept 2 bases outside the gene matches. Germline V gene lookup returns CDR1 MNHEY and CDR2 SVGAGI. CDR3 sequence (DNA): TGTGCCAGCAGTTACTCGGGACAGGGGATTGGAAACACCATATATTTT. Protein: CASSYSGQGIGNTIYF.

The V and J genes are TRBV20-1 and TRBJ2-5, with 7 bases identical to TRBD1. This CDR3 has 13 residues. V was clipped by 3 bases and J by 2 bases; unmatched bases: 3. Germline CDR1 is DFQATT and CDR2 is SNEGSKA (reference sequence). The CDR3 nucleotides read TGCAGTGCTAGTCGGACAGGTCAAGAGACCCAGTACTTC. As protein: CSASRTGQETQYF.

For this clone: This specimen includes other DNA sequences encoding the same CDR3. J is TRBJ1-2 and V is TRBV12-3 or TRBV12-4; D is undetermined. The CDR3 is 13 amino acids. V was clipped by 1 base and J by 5 bases, with 8 bases between them. CDR3 nucleotides: TGTGCCAGCAGTTTAGGTGGTCTATATGGCTACACCTTC. Its protein is CASSLGGLYGYTF.

J is TRBJ2-1 and V is TRBV5-6, with 9 bases fitting TRBD2. V trimming: 0 bases; J trimming: 8 bases; junction bases outside the gene matches: 9. Looked up from germline, CDR1 is SGHDT and CDR2 is YYEEEE. This CDR3 has 16 residues. The CDR3 loop is CASSLDAAGGPDEQFF. CDR3 DNA: TGTGCCAGCAGCTTGGACGCGGCGGGGGGGCCCGATGAGCAGTTCTTC.

The CDR3 protein is CASSQDSLGGYTF. CDR3 in DNA: TGTGCCAGCAGCCAAGACTCACTTGGTGGCTACACCTTC. The chain employs TRBV16 and TRBJ1-2, with D unresolved. The CDR3 runs 13 residues. Germline V gene data show CDR1 as KGHSY and CDR2 as FQNENV. V lost 2 bases and J lost 7, with 11 bases in between.

V and J are TRBV5-1 and TRBJ2-5; tentative D call: TRBD1 (6 bases). Between the trimmed V and J ends, which lost 5 bases and 2 bases, there was a span of 13 bases. The germline gives CDR1 SGHRS, CDR2 YFSETQ. This CDR3 contains 14 residues. This chain's CDR3 is CASRLRGLQETQYF. The DNA of the CDR3 is TGCGCCAGCAGACTAAGGGGGTTACAAGAGACCCAGTACTTC.